This TCR beta chain derives from a study of OX40 agonist ivuxolimab in advanced cancers. Profiled with immunoSEQ multiplex PCR; TCRdb holds only in-frame clones, not every one. This table has some 59,000 clones, approximately 90% appearing once. Study-wide findings and caveats: CD4+ and CD8+ blood T cells expanded clonally by week 6 at 0.1 to 3.0 mg/kg. Nonresponders, in some cases, also had low normalized T-cell clonal expansion.

Worth noting for this clone: Its antigen is not identified.

V shed 2 bases and J 0 bases; nucleotides not matched to a gene: 1. Per germline, CDR1 MDHEN and CDR2 SYDVKM. This CDR3 comprises 17 residues. This clonotype was sampled from an adult with an advanced solid tumor such as melanoma, head and neck, liver or kidney cancer. V is TRBV28 and J is TRBJ2-1, with TRBD2 matching 13 bases. The sequencing used CD4+ or CD8+ T cells sorted from blood, collected in a trial of the OX40 agonist ivuxolimab. CDR3: CASSLGLAGASYNEQFF. The CDR3 nucleotides are TGTGCCAGCAGTTTAGGACTAGCGGGAGCCTCCTACAATGAGCAGTTCTTC.